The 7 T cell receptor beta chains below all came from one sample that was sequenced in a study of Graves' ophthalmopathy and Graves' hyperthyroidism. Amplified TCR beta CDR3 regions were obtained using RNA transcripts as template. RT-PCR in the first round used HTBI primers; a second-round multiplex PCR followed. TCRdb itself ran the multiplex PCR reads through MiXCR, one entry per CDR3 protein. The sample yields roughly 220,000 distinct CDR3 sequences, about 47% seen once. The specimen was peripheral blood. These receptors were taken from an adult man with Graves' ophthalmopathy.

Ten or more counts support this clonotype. The CDR3 DNA follows: TGTGCCAGCAGCTTGACTTCCCCGCAGCCCCAGCATTTT. Protein: CASSLTSPQPQHF. This sequence joins TRBV7-2 and TRBJ1-5; no reliable D call. V was pared by 3 bases and J by 7 bases, with 10 bases between. Germline V gene lookup returns CDR1 SGHTA and CDR2 FQGNSA. CDR3 length: 13 residues.

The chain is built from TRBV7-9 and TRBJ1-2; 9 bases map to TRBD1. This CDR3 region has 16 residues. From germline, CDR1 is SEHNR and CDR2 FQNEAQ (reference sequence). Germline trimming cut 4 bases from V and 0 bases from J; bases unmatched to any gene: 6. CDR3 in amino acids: CASSSAYRGPNYGYTF. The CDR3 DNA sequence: TGTGCCAGCAGCTCTGCCTACAGGGGGCCTAACTATGGCTACACCTTC.

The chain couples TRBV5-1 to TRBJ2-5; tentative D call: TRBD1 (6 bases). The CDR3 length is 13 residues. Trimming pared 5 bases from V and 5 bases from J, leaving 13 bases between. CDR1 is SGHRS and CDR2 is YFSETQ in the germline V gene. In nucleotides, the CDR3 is TGCGCCAGCAGACCAACAGGGTCGGAGACCCAGTACTTC. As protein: CASRPTGSETQYF.

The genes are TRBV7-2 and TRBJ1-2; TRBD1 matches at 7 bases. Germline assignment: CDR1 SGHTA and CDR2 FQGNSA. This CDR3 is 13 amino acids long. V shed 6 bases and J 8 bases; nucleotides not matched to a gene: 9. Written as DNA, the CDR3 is TGTGCCAGCAGTTGGCGGGACAGTCGAGGCTACACCTTC. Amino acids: CASSWRDSRGYTF.

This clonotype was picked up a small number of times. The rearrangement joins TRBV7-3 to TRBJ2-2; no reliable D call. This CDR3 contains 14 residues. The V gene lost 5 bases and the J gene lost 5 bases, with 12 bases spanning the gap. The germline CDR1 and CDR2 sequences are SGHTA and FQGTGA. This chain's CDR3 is CASSPRAGTGELFF. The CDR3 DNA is TGTGCCAGCAGCCCTAGGGCAGGTACCGGGGAGCTGTTTTTT.

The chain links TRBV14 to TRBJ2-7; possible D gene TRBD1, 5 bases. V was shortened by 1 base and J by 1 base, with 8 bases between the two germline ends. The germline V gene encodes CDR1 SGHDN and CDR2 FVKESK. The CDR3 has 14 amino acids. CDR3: CASSQGPGSYEQYF. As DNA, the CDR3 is TGTGCCAGCAGCCAAGGTCCAGGGTCCTACGAGCAGTACTTC.

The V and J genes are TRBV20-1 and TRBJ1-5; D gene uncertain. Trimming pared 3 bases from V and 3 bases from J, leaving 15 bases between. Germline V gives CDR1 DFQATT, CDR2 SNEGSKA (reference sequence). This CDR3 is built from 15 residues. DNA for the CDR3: TGCAGTGCTAGTGAGCCGAAGGGTCTCAATCAGCCCCAGCATTTT. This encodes CSASEPKGLNQPQHF.